Below are 11 T cell receptor beta chains sequenced from a single sample in a study of blood T cell repertoires in COVID-19. Here immunoSEQ multiplex PCR was the method, and the copy in TCRdb shows in-frame clones only, minus some. The table lists approximately 60,000 clones, 84% of them singletons. The material sequenced was peripheral blood. The origin of the receptors is a man in his 70s with active COVID-19.

The chain carries TRBV25-1 and TRBJ2-4; perhaps TRBD1 as D (6 bases). Germline loops: CDR1 MGHDK, CDR2 SYGVNS. The CDR3 loop spans 11 amino acids. This CDR3 reads CACSQGNIQYF. CDR3 nucleotide sequence: TGTGCATGCTCACAGGGAAACATTCAGTACTTC.

J is TRBJ1-2 and V is TRBV12-3 or TRBV12-4, with a tentative D call TRBD1 (6 bases). The CDR3 totals 12 residues. Trimming cost V 6 bases and J 10 bases, with 15 bases left between them. CDR3 bases: TGTGCCAGCAGAAAAAGCACAGGGCTCTACACCTTC. Translation gives CASRKSTGLYTF.

The rearrangement uses TRBV7-2 and TRBJ2-7, with 11 bases aligning to TRBD2. Germline V gene lookup returns CDR1 SGHTA and CDR2 FQGNSA. The CDR3 is 16 residues long. With 0 bases clipped from V and 6 bases from J, the junction kept 7 bases outside the gene matches. CDR3 coding DNA: TGTGCCAGCAGCTTAGCTACTAGCGGGAGACCCCCCGAGCAGTACTTC. This codes for CASSLATSGRPPEQYF.

The genes are TRBV7-2 and TRBJ2-3, with 13 bases that match TRBD2. Germline CDR1 is SGHTA and CDR2 is FQGNSA. J gave up 6 bases and V 3 bases, and 3 bases lay outside the gene matches. CDR3 length equals 15 residues. The CDR3 DNA sequence: TGTGCCAGCAGCTTTCAACTAGCGGGAGGGGATACGCAGTATTTT. This sequence encodes CASSFQLAGGDTQYF.

The chain joins TRBV7-9 to TRBJ2-3; D may be TRBD2 (5 bases). The CDR3 consists of 15 residues. Germline V gene data show CDR1 as SEHNR and CDR2 as FQNEAQ (reference sequence). The V gene lost 5 bases and the J gene lost 6 bases, with 18 bases spanning the gap. The CDR3 sequence is CASSPRGAPRDTQYF. The CDR3 DNA reads as TGTGCCAGCAGCCCCCGGGGAGCCCCAAGGGATACGCAGTATTTT.

The chain recombines TRBV7-2 with TRBJ2-7, with 7 bases matching TRBD2. The V gene end was trimmed by 1 base and the J gene end by 6 bases; junction bases not matched to a gene: 9. There are 15 residues in the CDR3. CDR1 and CDR2 from the germline V gene are SGHTA and FQGNSA. The DNA for the CDR3 is TGTGCCAGCAGCTTAGTGAGGCGGGAGTCCCTCGAGCAGTACTTC. Protein sequence: CASSLVRRESLEQYF.

The gene calls are TRBV7-2 and TRBJ2-1; D is perhaps TRBD2 (6 bases). Trimming removed 1 base at V and 4 bases at J, with 11 bases between. CDR1 and CDR2 from the germline V gene are SGHTA and FQGNSA. This CDR3 region has 15 residues. CDR3 sequence reads: CASSLVNSGYNEQFF. The CDR3 DNA is TGTGCCAGCAGCTTAGTTAATAGCGGATACAATGAGCAGTTCTTC.

This clone was found a few times. The rearrangement links TRBV7-9 to TRBJ1-1, with a possible D match to TRBD1 (6 bases). Germline lookup yields CDR1 SEHNR and CDR2 FQNEAQ (reference sequence). The CDR3 is 14 residues long. Trimming took off 3 bases at V and 4 bases at J, with 12 bases between the two ends. In nucleotides, the CDR3 is TGTGCCAGCAGCTTGGGGCAGGGGAGCACTGAAGCTTTCTTT. Amino acid sequence: CASSLGQGSTEAFF.

The chain recombines TRBV7-2 with TRBJ1-1, with 9 bases lining up with TRBD1. The CDR3 is made up of 15 amino acids. Losses at the gene ends were 2 bases for V and 10 bases for J; bases not matched to a gene: 11. CDR1 is SGHTA, CDR2 FQGNSA, per germline. Here the CDR3 DNA reads TGTGCCAGCAGCTTAAACGTGAGGAGACAGGGGGTAGCTTTCTTT. Protein sequence: CASSLNVRRQGVAFF.

This chain links TRBV7-3 with TRBJ1-6, with D possibly matching TRBD1 (6 bases). The CDR3 loop spans 14 amino acids. Germline V gene sequence: CDR1 SGHTA, CDR2 FQGTGA. The V gene lost 5 bases and the J gene lost 9 bases, with 14 bases spanning the gap. For the CDR3, the DNA is TGTGCCAGCAGCCAACAGGGAATAGGTTCACCCCTCCACTTT. This codes for CASSQQGIGSPLHF.

The rearrangement joins TRBV6-1 to TRBJ2-7, with D perhaps TRBD1 (6 bases). Germline V gene data show CDR1 as MNHNS and CDR2 as SASEGT. The CDR3 runs 13 residues. Trimming removed 5 bases at V and 5 bases at J, with 13 bases between. CDR3 sequence (DNA): TGTGCCAGCAGTCTCGACAGGTACCACGAGCAGTACTTC. Amino acid sequence: CASSLDRYHEQYF.